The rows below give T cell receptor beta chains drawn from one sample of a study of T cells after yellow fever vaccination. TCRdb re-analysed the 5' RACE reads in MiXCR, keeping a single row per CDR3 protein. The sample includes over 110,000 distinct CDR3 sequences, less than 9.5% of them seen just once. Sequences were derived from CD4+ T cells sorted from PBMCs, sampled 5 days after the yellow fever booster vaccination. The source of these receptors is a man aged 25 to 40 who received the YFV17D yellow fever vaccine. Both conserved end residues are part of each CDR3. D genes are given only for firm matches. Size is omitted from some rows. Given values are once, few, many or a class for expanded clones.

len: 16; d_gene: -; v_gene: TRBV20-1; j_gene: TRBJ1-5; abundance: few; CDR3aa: CSAKGSGRHQNQPQHF; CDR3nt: TGCAGTGCTAAGGGTTCCGGACGACACCAAAATCAGCCCCAGCATTTT
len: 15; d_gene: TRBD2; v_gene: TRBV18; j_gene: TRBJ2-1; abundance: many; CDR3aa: CASSSNSGRGNEQFF; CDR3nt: TGTGCCAGCTCGTCGAATAGCGGGAGGGGCAATGAGCAGTTCTTC
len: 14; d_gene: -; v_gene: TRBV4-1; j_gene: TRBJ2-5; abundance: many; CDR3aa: CASSQDPRILTQYF; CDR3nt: TGCGCCAGCAGCCAAGACCCTAGAATACTGACCCAGTACTTC
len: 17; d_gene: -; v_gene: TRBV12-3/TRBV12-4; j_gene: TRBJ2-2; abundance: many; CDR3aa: CASTPLGLDTYTGELFF; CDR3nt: TGTGCCAGCACCCCCCTGGGCCTTGACACCTACACCGGGGAGCTGTTTTTT
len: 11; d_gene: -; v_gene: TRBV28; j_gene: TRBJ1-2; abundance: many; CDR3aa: CASTQQYGYTF; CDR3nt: TGTGCCAGCACTCAACAGTATGGCTACACCTTC
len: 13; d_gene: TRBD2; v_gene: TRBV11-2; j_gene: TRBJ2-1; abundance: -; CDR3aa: CASSRGGEDEQFF; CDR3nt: TGTGCCAGCAGCCGGGGGGGTGAGGATGAGCAGTTCTTC
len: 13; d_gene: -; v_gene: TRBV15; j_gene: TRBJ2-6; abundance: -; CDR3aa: CATRAPGANVLTF; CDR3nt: TGTGCCACCCGGGCCCCTGGGGCCAACGTCCTGACTTTC
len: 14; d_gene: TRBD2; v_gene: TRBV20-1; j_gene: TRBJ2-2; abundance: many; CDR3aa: CSARAAGGSGELFF; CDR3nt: TGCAGTGCTAGAGCGGCGGGAGGCTCCGGGGAGCTGTTTTTT
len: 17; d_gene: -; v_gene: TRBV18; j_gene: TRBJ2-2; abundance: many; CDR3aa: CASSPSEGSPNTGELFF; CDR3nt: TGTGCCAGCTCACCTTCAGAGGGCAGTCCGAACACCGGGGAGCTGTTTTTT
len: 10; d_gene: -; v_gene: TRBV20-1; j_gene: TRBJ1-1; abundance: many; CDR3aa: CSAEYSLAFF; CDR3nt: TGCAGTGCCGAGTACAGTTTAGCTTTCTTT
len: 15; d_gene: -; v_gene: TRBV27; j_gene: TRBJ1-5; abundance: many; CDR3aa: CASRPADSLYTPQHF; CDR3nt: TGTGCCAGCAGACCCGCCGACAGTCTGTACACGCCCCAGCATTTT
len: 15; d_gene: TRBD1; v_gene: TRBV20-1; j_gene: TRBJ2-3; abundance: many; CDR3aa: CSARPTGRGTDTQYF; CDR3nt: TGCAGTGCTAGACCGACAGGGAGAGGCACAGATACGCAGTATTTT
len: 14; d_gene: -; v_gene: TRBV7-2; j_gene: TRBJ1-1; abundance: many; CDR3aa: CASSLVWGTTEAFF; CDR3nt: TGTGCCAGCAGCTTAGTGTGGGGTACCACTGAAGCTTTCTTT
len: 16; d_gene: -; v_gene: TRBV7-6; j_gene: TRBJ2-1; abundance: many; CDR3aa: CASSPLIRDNLNEQFF; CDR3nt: TGTGCCAGCAGCCCGCTCATACGGGACAATTTGAATGAGCAGTTCTTC
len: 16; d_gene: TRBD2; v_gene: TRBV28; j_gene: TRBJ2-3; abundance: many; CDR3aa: CASRLAGLLGTDTQYF; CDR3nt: TGTGCCAGCAGATTAGCGGGACTTCTGGGCACAGATACGCAGTATTTT
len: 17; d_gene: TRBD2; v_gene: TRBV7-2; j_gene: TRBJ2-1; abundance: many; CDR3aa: CASSLRDLGRGNNEQFF; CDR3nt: TGTGCCAGCAGCTTGAGGGACCTGGGGCGGGGGAATAATGAGCAGTTCTTC
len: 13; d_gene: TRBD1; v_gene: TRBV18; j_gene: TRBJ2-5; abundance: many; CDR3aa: CASSPGQEETQYF; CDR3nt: TGTGCCAGCTCACCGGGACAGGAAGAGACCCAGTACTTC
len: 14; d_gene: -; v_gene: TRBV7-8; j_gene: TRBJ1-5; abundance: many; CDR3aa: CASSFDRSNQPQHF; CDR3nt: TGTGCCAGCAGCTTTGACAGGAGCAATCAGCCCCAGCATTTT
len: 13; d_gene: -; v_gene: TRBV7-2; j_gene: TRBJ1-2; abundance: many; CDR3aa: CASSLATGYGYTF; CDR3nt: TGTGCCAGCAGCTTAGCAACCGGTTATGGCTACACCTTC
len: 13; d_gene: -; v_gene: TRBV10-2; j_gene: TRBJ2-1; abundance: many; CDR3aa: CASAEQGYNEQFF; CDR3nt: TGCGCCAGCGCGGAGCAGGGGTACAATGAGCAGTTCTTC
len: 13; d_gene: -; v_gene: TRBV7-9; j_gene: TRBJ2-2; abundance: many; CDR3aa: CASSPRSSGELFF; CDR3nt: TGTGCCAGCAGCCCCCGCAGTTCCGGGGAGCTGTTTTTT
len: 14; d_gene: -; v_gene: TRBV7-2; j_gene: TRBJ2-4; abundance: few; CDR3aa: CASSLVLAKNIQYF; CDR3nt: TGTGCCAGCAGCTTGGTACTAGCCAAAAACATTCAGTACTTC
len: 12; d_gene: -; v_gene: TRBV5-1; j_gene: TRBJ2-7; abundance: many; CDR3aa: CASSRNGYEQYF; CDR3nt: TGCGCCAGCTCTCGTAACGGTTACGAGCAGTACTTC
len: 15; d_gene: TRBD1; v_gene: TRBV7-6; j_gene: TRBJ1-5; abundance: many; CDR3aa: CASSDQGDSNQPQHF; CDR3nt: TGTGCCAGCAGCGACCAGGGGGATAGCAATCAGCCCCAGCATTTT
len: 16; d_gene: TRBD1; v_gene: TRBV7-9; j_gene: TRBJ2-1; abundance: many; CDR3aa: CASSSGRQGKLGEQFF; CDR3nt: TGTGCCAGCAGCTCGGGCCGACAGGGGAAGTTAGGCGAGCAGTTCTTC
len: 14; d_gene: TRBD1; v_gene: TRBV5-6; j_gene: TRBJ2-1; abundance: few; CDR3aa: CASSFDRVDNEQFF; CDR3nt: TGTGCCAGCAGCTTCGACAGGGTCGACAATGAGCAGTTCTTC
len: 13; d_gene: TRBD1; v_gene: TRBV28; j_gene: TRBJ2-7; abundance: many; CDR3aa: CASPGQGTYEQYF; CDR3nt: TGTGCCAGTCCGGGACAGGGGACCTACGAGCAGTACTTC
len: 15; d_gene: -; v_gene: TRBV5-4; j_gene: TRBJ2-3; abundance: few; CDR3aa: CASSPSWGATDTQYF; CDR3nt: TGTGCCAGCAGCCCATCCTGGGGCGCCACAGATACGCAGTATTTT
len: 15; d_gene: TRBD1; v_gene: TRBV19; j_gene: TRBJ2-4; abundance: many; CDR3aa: CASSTRQGRANIQYF; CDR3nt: TGTGCCAGTAGTACCCGACAGGGACGGGCAAACATTCAGTACTTC
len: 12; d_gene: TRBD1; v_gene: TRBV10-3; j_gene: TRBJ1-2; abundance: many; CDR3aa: CAISTDRVSYTF; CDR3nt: TGTGCCATCAGTACAGACAGGGTTAGCTACACCTTC
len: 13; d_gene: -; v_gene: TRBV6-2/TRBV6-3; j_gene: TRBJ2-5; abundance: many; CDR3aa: CASRLQGFETQYF; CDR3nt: TGTGCCAGCAGACTACAGGGTTTCGAGACCCAGTACTTC
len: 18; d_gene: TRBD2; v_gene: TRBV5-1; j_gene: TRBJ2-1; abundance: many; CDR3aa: CASSLARAAGGLGEEQFF; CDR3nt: TGCGCCAGCAGCTTGGCCCGGGCAGCGGGAGGCCTGGGGGAAGAGCAGTTCTTC
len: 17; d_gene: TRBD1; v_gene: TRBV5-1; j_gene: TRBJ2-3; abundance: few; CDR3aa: CASSFWTGTPSTDTQYF; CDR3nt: TGCGCCAGCAGCTTTTGGACAGGCACTCCTAGCACAGATACGCAGTATTTT
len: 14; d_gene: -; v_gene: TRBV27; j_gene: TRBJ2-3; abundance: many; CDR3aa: CASSFRRRTDTQYF; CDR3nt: TGTGCCAGCAGTTTTCGCCGCCGCACAGATACGCAGTATTTT
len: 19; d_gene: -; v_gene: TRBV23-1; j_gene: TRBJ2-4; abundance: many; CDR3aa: CASSQTHLGGGLAKNIQYF; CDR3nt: TGCGCCAGCAGTCAGACCCACCTGGGAGGGGGCCTAGCCAAAAACATTCAGTACTTC
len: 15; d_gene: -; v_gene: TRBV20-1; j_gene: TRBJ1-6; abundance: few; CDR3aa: CSARSGSSYNSPLHF; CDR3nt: TGCAGTGCAAGGAGCGGAAGCTCCTATAATTCACCCCTCCACTTT
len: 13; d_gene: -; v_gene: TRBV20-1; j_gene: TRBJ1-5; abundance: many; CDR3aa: CSATGDSNQPQHF; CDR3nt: TGCAGTGCTACCGGGGATAGCAATCAGCCCCAGCATTTT
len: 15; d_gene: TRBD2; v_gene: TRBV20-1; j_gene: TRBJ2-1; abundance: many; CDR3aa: CSASRKEGGPDEQFF; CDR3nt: TGCAGTGCTAGCAGGAAAGAGGGAGGGCCGGATGAGCAGTTCTTC
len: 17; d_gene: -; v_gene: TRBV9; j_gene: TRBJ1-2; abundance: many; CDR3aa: CASSVAYLWNPSYGYTF; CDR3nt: TGTGCCAGCAGCGTAGCCTACTTGTGGAACCCCTCCTATGGCTACACCTTC
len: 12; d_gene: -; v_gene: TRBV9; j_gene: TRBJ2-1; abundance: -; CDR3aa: CASSPGHSEQFF; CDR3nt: TGTGCCAGCAGCCCCGGACACTCGGAGCAGTTCTTC
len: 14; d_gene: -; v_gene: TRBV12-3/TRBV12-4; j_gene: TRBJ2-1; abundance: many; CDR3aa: CASSLQRLSNEQFF; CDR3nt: TGTGCCAGCAGCCTCCAGAGGTTGAGCAATGAGCAGTTCTTC
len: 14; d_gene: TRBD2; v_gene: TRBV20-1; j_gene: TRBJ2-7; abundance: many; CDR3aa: CSAPRAGGQREQYF; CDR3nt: TGCAGTGCTCCCCGGGCGGGAGGGCAGAGGGAGCAGTACTTC
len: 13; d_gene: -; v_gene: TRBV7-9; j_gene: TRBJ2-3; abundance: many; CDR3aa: CASSLTGTDTQYF; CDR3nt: TGTGCCAGCAGCTTAACAGGCACAGATACGCAGTATTTT
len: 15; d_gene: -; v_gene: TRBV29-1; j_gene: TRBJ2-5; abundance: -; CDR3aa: CSVEGGTLKRETQYF; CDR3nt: TGCAGCGTTGAAGGGGGGACTCTCAAAAGGGAGACCCAGTACTTC
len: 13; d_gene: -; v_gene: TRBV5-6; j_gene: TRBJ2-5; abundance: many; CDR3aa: CASTLGWQETQYF; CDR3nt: TGTGCCAGCACCCTTGGGTGGCAAGAGACCCAGTACTTC